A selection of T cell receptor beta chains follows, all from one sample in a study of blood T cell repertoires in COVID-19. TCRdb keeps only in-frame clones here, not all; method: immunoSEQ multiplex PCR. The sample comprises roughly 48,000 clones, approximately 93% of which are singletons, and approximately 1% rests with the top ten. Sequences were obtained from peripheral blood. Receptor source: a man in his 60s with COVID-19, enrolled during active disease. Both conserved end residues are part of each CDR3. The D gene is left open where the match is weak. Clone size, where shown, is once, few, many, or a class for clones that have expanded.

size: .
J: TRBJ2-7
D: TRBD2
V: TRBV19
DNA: TGTGCCAGTAGTATCAAATGGTTAGGCGGCGGGAGCTTAGGCTACGAGCAGTACTTC
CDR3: CASSIKWLGGGSLGYEQYF

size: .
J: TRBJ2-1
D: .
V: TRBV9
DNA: TGTGCCAGCAGCGTAGAGGGCCAGCGGTCCTACAATGAGCAGTTCTTC
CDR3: CASSVEGQRSYNEQFF

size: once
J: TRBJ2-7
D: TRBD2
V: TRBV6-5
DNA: TGTGCCAGCAGTCGGACTAGCGGGGCCTACGAGCAGTACTTC
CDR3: CASSRTSGAYEQYF

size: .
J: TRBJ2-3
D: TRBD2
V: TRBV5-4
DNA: TGTGCCAGCAGCTTGATCACTAGCGGGAGGGAGCGTACGCAGTATTTT
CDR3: CASSLITSGRERTQYF

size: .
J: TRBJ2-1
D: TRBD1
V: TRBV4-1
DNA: TGCGCCAGCAGCCCCTACCGGGACAGGGGGTTCGATGAGCAGTTCTTC
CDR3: CASSPYRDRGFDEQFF

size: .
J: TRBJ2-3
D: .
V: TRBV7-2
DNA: TGTGCCAGCAGCTCTGTGGCGGTTTGGAGCACAGATACGCAGTATTTT
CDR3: CASSSVAVWSTDTQYF

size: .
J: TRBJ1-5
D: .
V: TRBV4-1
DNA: TGCGCCAGCAGCCAAGAAAGAGGCAATCAGCCCCAGCATTTT
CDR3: CASSQERGNQPQHF

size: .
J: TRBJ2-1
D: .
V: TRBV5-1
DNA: TGCGCCAGCAGCGGAGATCCACCCGGAAATGAGCAGTTCTTC
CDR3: CASSGDPPGNEQFF

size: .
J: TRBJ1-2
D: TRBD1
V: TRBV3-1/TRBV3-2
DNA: TGTGCCAGCAGCCAAGGGACAGGGGAATATGGCTACACCTTC
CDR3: CASSQGTGEYGYTF

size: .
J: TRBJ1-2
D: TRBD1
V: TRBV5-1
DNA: TGCGCCAGCAGTTTGACAGGGGGCAGTTTGGGCTATGGCTACACCTTC
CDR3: CASSLTGGSLGYGYTF

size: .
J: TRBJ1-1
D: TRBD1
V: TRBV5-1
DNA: TGCGCCAGCAGCACCGGGACAGGGGGCACTGAAGCTTTCTTT
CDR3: CASSTGTGGTEAFF

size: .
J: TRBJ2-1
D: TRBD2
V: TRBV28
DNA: TGTGCCAGCAGTGTGGGACTAGCTGAGGTGGTCCAGTTCTTC
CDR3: CASSVGLAEVVQFF

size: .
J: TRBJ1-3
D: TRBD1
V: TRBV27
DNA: TGTGCCAGCAGTTTGAAGGGACAGAGGAGCTCTGGAAACACCATATATTTT
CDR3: CASSLKGQRSSGNTIYF

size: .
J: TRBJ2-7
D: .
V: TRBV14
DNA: TGTGCCAGCAGTCTGGGACTCCACTACGAGCAGTACTTC
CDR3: CASSLGLHYEQYF

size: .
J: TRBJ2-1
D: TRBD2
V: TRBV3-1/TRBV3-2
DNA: TGTGCCAGCGGTGAGCGGGGCTCCTACAATGAGCAGTTCTTC
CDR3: CASGERGSYNEQFF

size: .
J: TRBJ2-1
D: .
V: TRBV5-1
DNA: TGCGCCAGCAGCTGGGAGCCGGGACTCCCCAATGAGCAGTTCTTC
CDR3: CASSWEPGLPNEQFF

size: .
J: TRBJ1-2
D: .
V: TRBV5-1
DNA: TGCGCCAGCAGCTTGGCTGGGAGTGATCATTATGGCTACACCTTC
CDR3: CASSLAGSDHYGYTF

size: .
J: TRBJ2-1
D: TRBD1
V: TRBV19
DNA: TGTGCCATCAGGACAGGCGACGGGGATGAGCAGTTCTTC
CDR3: CAIRTGDGDEQFF

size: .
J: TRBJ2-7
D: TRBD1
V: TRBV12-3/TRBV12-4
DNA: TGTGCCAGCAGCCGGGACAGGACCTACGAGCAGTACTTC
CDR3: CASSRDRTYEQYF

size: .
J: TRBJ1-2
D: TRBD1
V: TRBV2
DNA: TGTGCCCGACAGGGGGCGAGCTATGGCTACACCTTC
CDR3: CARQGASYGYTF

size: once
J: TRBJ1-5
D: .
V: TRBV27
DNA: TGTGCCAGCCGCGACGGGTATAGCAATCAGCCCCAGCATTTT
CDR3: CASRDGYSNQPQHF

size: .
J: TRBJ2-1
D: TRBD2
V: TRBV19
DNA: TGTGCCAGTAGTCTCCTAGCGGGAGGAGGAAATGAGCAGTTCTTC
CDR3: CASSLLAGGGNEQFF

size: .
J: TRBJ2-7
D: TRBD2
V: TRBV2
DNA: TGTGCCAGCAGTGAACGGGGGGGACTAGCCTACGAGCAGTACTTC
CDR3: CASSERGGLAYEQYF

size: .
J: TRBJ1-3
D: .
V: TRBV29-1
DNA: TGCAGCGTTGGCTCAGGGAACTCTGGAAACACCATATATTTT
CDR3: CSVGSGNSGNTIYF

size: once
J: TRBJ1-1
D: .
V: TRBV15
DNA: TGTGCCACCAGCAGTTGGGGGGTGTCTGAAGCTTTCTTT
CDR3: CATSSWGVSEAFF

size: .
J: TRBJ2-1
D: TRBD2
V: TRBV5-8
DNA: TGTGCCAGCAGCACCGGGACTAGCGGTCCTTCCTACAATGAGCAGTTCTTC
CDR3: CASSTGTSGPSYNEQFF

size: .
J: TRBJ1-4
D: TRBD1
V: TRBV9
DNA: TGTGCCAGCAGCCCAGACCCCGGGACAGGGGCCTCAAAACTGTTTTTT
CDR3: CASSPDPGTGASKLFF

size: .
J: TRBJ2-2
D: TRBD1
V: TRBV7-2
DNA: TGTGCCAGCAGCTTAATGGGACAGGGGGCCGGCGGGGAGCTGTTTTTT
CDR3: CASSLMGQGAGGELFF

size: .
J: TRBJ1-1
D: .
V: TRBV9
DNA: TGTGCCAGCAGCCCCCAGCTGGGGGGTGAAGCTTTCTTT
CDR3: CASSPQLGGEAFF

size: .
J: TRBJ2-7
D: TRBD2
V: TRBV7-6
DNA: TGTGCCAGCAGCGAACTAGCGGGAGAGAACCTGAAAAACGAGCAGTACTTC
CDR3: CASSELAGENLKNEQYF

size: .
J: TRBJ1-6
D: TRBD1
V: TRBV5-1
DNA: TGCGCCAGCAGCGGTGGACAGGGGGTTAATTCACCCCTCCACTTT
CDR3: CASSGGQGVNSPLHF

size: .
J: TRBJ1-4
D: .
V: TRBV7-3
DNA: TGTGCCAGCAGCTCCTCAGGGACTCCTAATGAAAAACTGTTTTTT
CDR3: CASSSSGTPNEKLFF

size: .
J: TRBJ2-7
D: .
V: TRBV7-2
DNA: TGTGCCAGCAGCTTAGGACGGACAAATTGGTACGAGCAGTACTTC
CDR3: CASSLGRTNWYEQYF

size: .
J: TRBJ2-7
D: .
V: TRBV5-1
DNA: TGCGCCAGCAGCAGGTGGGGAACAGGGCCTGACGAGCAGTACTTC
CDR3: CASSRWGTGPDEQYF

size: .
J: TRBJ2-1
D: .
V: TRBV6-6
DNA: TGTGCCAGCCGAGACAGCTCCTACAATGAGCAGTTCTTC
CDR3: CASRDSSYNEQFF

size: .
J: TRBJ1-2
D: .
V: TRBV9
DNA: TGTGCCAGCAGCGCGCAGGGTGGCCTCTATGGCTACACCTTC
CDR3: CASSAQGGLYGYTF

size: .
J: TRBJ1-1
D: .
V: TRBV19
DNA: TGTGCCAGTAGTAACCGCGCCGGGTTCCCGAACACTGAAGCTTTCTTT
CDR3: CASSNRAGFPNTEAFF

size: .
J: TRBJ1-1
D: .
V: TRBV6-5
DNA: TGTGCCAGCAGTTACTCGAGAGGCAGCTTGAACACTGAAGCTTTCTTT
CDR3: CASSYSRGSLNTEAFF

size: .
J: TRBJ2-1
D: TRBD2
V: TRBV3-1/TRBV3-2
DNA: TGTGCCAGCAGCCAAGATTTGAGGGAGGGCAATGAGCAGTTCTTC
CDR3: CASSQDLREGNEQFF

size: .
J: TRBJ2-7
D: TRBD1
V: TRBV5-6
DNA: TGTGCCAGCAGCTTCTTCGGACAGGGGGATTATAACGAGCAGTACTTC
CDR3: CASSFFGQGDYNEQYF

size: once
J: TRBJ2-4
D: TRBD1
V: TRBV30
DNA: TGTGCCTGGGAGGGACAGGGAGCCAAAAACATTCAGTACTTC
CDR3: CAWEGQGAKNIQYF

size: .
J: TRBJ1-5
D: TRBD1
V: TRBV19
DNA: TGTGCCAGTAGTCCAAATGGACAGGGGAGCGGACAGCCCCAGCATTTT
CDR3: CASSPNGQGSGQPQHF

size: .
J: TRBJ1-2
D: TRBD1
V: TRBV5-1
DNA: TGCGCCAGCGACCCCGGGACCAGGACAGGGGGCAACTATAGCTACACCTTC
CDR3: CASDPGTRTGGNYSYTF

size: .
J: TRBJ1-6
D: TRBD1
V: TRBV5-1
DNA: TGCGCCAGCAGCATGACAGGGGTGGTTGCACCCCTCCACTTT
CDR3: CASSMTGVVAPLHF

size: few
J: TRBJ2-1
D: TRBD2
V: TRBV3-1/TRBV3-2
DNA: TGTGCCAGCAGCCAAACTAGCGGGACGGCTGAGCAGTTCTTC
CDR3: CASSQTSGTAEQFF

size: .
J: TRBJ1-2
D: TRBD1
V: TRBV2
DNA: TGTGCCAGCAGTCTGACAGGGTATGGCTACACCTTC
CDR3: CASSLTGYGYTF

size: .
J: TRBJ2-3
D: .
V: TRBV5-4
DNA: TGTGCCAGCAGCTTGGTGGACAGCGTACCAGATACGCAGTATTTT
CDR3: CASSLVDSVPDTQYF

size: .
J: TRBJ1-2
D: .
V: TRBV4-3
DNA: TGCGCCAGCAGCCCCGTCGCGGGGGGCAACTATGGCTACACCTTC
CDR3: CASSPVAGGNYGYTF

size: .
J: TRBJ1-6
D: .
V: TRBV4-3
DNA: TGCGCCAGCAGCCAGGGTCGCGTAGGGGGAAGGAGCTCACCCCTCCACTTT
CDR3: CASSQGRVGGRSSPLHF

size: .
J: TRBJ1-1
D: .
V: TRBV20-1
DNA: TGCAGTGCTAGTTCAGGGGCCAGGGTTCGGACTGAAGCTTTCTTT
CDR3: CSASSGARVRTEAFF

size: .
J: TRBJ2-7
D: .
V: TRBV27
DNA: TGTGCCAGCAGTTTGTTTAGGGGGTACGAGCAGTACTTC
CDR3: CASSLFRGYEQYF

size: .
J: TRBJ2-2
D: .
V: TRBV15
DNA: TGTGCCACCAGCAGCCAAGGACAGTCAAGGCATCCGCTGTTTTTT
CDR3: CATSSQGQSRHPLFF

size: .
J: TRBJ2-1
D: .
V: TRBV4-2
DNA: TGTGCCAGCAGCCAAGCATCTGGCGGGCAGCGCCCTTACAATGAGCAGTTCTTC
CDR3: CASSQASGGQRPYNEQFF

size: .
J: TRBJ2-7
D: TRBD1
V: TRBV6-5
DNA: TGTGCCAGCAGAGCCGGGACAGGGGGCTCCTACGAGCAGTACTTC
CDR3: CASRAGTGGSYEQYF

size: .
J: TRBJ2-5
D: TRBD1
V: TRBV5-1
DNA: TGCGCCAGCAGCACGGGGACAGGGAGAGAGACCCAGTACTTC
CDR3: CASSTGTGRETQYF

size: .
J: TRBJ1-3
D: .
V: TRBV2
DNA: TGTGCCAGCAGTGAAGTGGGCTACTCTGGAAACACCATATATTTT
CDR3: CASSEVGYSGNTIYF

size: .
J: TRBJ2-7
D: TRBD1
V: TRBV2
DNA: TGTGCCAGCAGTGAATACGATCCGGGACAGGGTTTCTACTACGAGCAGTACTTC
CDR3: CASSEYDPGQGFYYEQYF